These 25 T cell receptor delta chains were sequenced from one sample in a study of Vδ1+ human thymocytes. Study-wide points: In the thymus, TRG and TRD repertoires looked highly polyclonal with Gaussian CDR3 lengths.

RNA was extracted from the cells and then reverse transcribed. The CDR3 regions were amplified by multiplex PCR from V-gene primers to a constant-region primer. TCRdb processed the multiplex PCR reads again with the CATT caller. The sample consists of 50,000 to 60,000 delta-chain clones, about 15% of them appearing once. No antigen is known for these receptors. Sequencing input: Vdelta1+ gamma-delta thymocytes from the thymus. The subset denotes: FACS-sorted CD3+ TCRalphabeta- TCRVdelta1+ TCRVdelta2- thymocytes. These TCRs come from a girl in the first two years of life who had congenital heart surgery.

The chain links TRDV1 to TRDJ1; D perhaps matches TRDD3 (9 bases). The CDR3 loop spans 17 amino acids. CDR1 is TSWWSYY, CDR2 QGS, per germline. V was shortened by 3 bases and J by 3 bases, with 20 bases between the two germline ends. This CDR3 reads CALGDSSYGDTPDKLIF. The CDR3 nucleotides are TGTGCTCTTGGGGATTCTTCCTACGGGGATACGCCCGATAAACTCATCTTT.

The chain has TRDV2 and TRDJ1; tentative D call: TRDD2 (5 bases). CDR3 size: 19 residues. The germline CDR1 and CDR2 sequences are GEAIGNYY and EKD. Between the trimmed V and J ends, which lost 7 bases and 3 bases, there was a span of 32 bases. Written as DNA, the CDR3 is TGTGCCTGGCTGCCTTCACCCCCGCTAGTGAGTAGGCCCCCCGATAAACTCATCTTT. As protein: CAWLPSPPLVSRPPDKLIF.

With regard to this clone: At the DNA level, this CDR3 is encoded by other sequences in the same sample as well. The rearrangement uses TRAV29/DV5 and TRDJ1; 13 positions agree with TRDD3. This CDR3 contains 19 residues. Germline V lookup: CDR1 NSMFDY, CDR2 ISSIKDK. J lost 2 bases, V lost 5 bases, and 18 bases had no gene match. CDR3 DNA sequence: TGTGCAGCCCCCTTCCTACTGGGGGATACGCAATCGGGGACCGATAAACTCATCTTT. It is translated as CAAPFLLGDTQSGTDKLIF.

V is TRDV1 and J is TRDJ1; the match to TRDD3 covers 9 bases. CDR3 size: 19 residues. In germline, CDR1 is TSWWSYY, CDR2 QGS. The V segment lost 2 bases and the J segment 4 bases; nucleotides outside the gene matches: 17. CDR3 in DNA: TGTGCTCTTGGGGAAGGGTACTGGGGGAAGCCGATAACGGACGATAAACTCATCTTT. This encodes CALGEGYWGKPITDDKLIF.

This sequence joins TRDV1 and TRDJ1; 9 bases fit TRDD3. Per the germline V gene, CDR1 is TSWWSYY and CDR2 is QGS. The CDR3 contains 18 residues. V gave up 2 bases and J gave up 3 bases; unmatched junction bases: 13. The CDR3 DNA is TGTGCTCTTGGGGAAATAGGGGATACGGGTCGAAGGGCCGATAAACTCATCTTT. Translation: CALGEIGDTGRRADKLIF.

A few counts support this clone. The chain links TRDV1 to TRDJ1; 13 bases agree with TRDD3. Germline V lookup: CDR1 TSWWSYY, CDR2 QGS. The CDR3 is made up of 18 amino acids. Trimming at V came to 8 bases and at J to 4 bases, leaving 16 bases not matched to a gene. The CDR3 region has the DNA TGTGCTCTTTTCCCGAAAACGTACTGGGGGATACGCCGCGATAAACTCATCTTT. It encodes CALFPKTYWGIRRDKLIF.

This clone occurred a few times. This chain joins TRDV1 and TRDJ1; 9 bases map to TRDD3. The CDR3 has 25 amino acids. V dropped 3 bases and J dropped 2; count of bases not matched to a gene: 34. CDR1 TSWWSYY and CDR2 QGS come from the germline V gene. The CDR3 is CALGEASSPRGHWGNRPGGTDKLIF. CDR3 coding DNA: TGTGCTCTTGGGGAGGCCTCTTCCCCTCGGGGGCACTGGGGGAACCGACCCGGGGGGACCGATAAACTCATCTTT.

This chain connects TRDV1 to TRDJ1; 9 bases match TRDD3. The CDR3 consists of 20 residues. J lost 0 bases, V lost 5 bases, and 19 bases had no gene match. Germline CDR1 and CDR2: TSWWSYY and QGS. CDR3 in DNA: TGTGCTCTTGGGAAACCCCGGCTGGGGGATTATTGGGGGTACACCGATAAACTCATCTTT. Translated, it gives CALGKPRLGDYWGYTDKLIF.

The genes are TRDV1 and TRDJ1, with D possibly TRDD3 on 6 matching bases. The CDR3 spans 17 residues. Germline assignment: CDR1 TSWWSYY and CDR2 QGS. The V and J ends lost 8 bases and 0 bases respectively, with 22 bases between them. As DNA, the CDR3 is TGTGCTCTTACCCCTACGCTGGGGAACCAGTACACCGATAAACTCATCTTT. It encodes CALTPTLGNQYTDKLIF.

This clone was seen a handful of times. This chain uses TRDV1 with TRDJ1; 7 nucleotides line up with TRDD3. CDR3 length equals 21 residues. CDR1 and CDR2 from the germline V gene are TSWWSYY and QGS. J lost 0 bases, V lost 0 bases, and 19 bases had no gene match. CDR3 nucleotide sequence: TGTGCTCTTGGGGAACTTAACCCGTTACTGGGGACCCTACTGTACACCGATAAACTCATCTTT. Encoded protein: CALGELNPLLGTLLYTDKLIF.

This clone was observed a handful of times. This rearrangement joins TRDV1 to TRDJ1; TRDD3 aligns across 7 bases. CDR1 TSWWSYY and CDR2 QGS come from the germline V gene. The ends lost 6 bases at V and 7 bases at J; junction bases unmatched: 20. The CDR3 sequence is 17 residues long. CDR3 bases: TGTGCTCTTGGAGAGCCTCGATGCTTGACTGGGGTCAGTAAACTCATCTTT. Translated: CALGEPRCLTGVSKLIF.

The V call is TRDV2, the J call TRDJ3, with 13 bases identical to TRDD3. This CDR3 has 20 amino acids. Trimming removed 0 bases from V and 4 bases from J; junction bases left unmatched: 8. Looked up from germline, CDR1 is GEAIGNYY and CDR2 is EKD. Here the CDR3 DNA reads TGTGCCTGTGACACCGTATCACTGGGGGATACGCGATGGGACACCCGACAGATGTTTTTC. Amino acid sequence: CACDTVSLGDTRWDTRQMFF.

The chain joins TRDV1 to TRDJ1; 11 bases line up with TRDD3. The germline V gene encodes CDR1 TSWWSYY and CDR2 QGS. The CDR3 covers 17 residues. Germline trimming cut 4 bases from V and 2 bases from J; bases unmatched to any gene: 9. For the CDR3, the DNA is TGTGCTCTTGGGGGACTTGGGGGATACGGGGCGACCGATAAACTCATCTTT. Residues: CALGGLGGYGATDKLIF.

The J gene is TRDJ1, the V gene TRDV1; the D is unclear. The CDR3 has 22 residues. Trimming cost V 5 bases and J 0 bases, with 34 bases left between them. The germline V gene has CDR1 TSWWSYY and CDR2 QGS. The CDR3 protein is CALGTPKFKRTFPRKNTDKLIF. DNA of the CDR3: TGTGCTCTTGGGACCCCTAAATTCAAAAGAACTTTCCCAAGAAAAAACACCGATAAACTCATCTTT.

Concerning this clone itself: This specimen includes other DNA sequences encoding the same CDR3. The chain uses TRDV1 and TRDJ1, with TRDD3 matching 12 bases. Germline V CDR1 and CDR2: TSWWSYY, QGS. Losses at the gene ends were 6 bases for V and 2 bases for J; bases not matched to a gene: 16. The CDR3 is made up of 19 amino acids. The CDR3 sequence: CALGAFLGDTRVSTDKLIF. In nucleotides, the CDR3 is TGTGCTCTTGGCGCCTTCCTGGGGGATACGCGAGTAAGTACCGATAAACTCATCTTT.

This clone was picked up a small number of times. This chain joins TRDV1 and TRDJ1; 11 nucleotides line up with TRDD3. V shed 6 bases, J shed 0 bases, and the junction held 15 bases outside the gene matches. This CDR3 spans 19 amino acids. From germline, CDR1 is TSWWSYY and CDR2 QGS. The CDR3 spells CALGQRFLGDTPYTDKLIF. In nucleotides, the CDR3 is TGTGCTCTTGGACAAAGATTCCTGGGGGATACCCCGTACACCGATAAACTCATCTTT.

This clone was seen a few times. V and J are TRDV2 and TRDJ1; 7 positions match TRDD3. The CDR3 runs 12 residues. Germline loops: CDR1 GEAIGNYY, CDR2 EKD. The DNA of the CDR3 is TGTGCTGGGGGACCCCTGGGCGATAAACTCATCTTT. Amino acid sequence: CAGGPLGDKLIF.

This clone showed up just a few times. A much larger clonotype is one base distant, so this may be a read error. The rearrangement uses TRDV2 and TRDJ1; 12 bases line up with TRDD3. CDR3 length: 15 amino acids. Trimming took 9 bases from V and 3 from J; bases not matched to a gene: 10. Germline CDR1 is GEAIGNYY and CDR2 is EKD. CDR3 nucleotide sequence: TGTGCCGGTGGTAGGCTGGGGGATACGGCCGATAAACTCATCTTT. Amino acids: CAGGRLGDTADKLIF.

This clone was seen a few times. This chain connects TRDV1 to TRDJ1, with 10 bases matching TRDD3. CDR3 size: 21 residues. The V gene end was trimmed by 0 bases and the J gene end by 7 bases; junction bases not matched to a gene: 23. Looked up from germline, CDR1 is TSWWSYY and CDR2 is QGS. CDR3 region: CALGELRTLSTGGLGQPKLIF. The CDR3 nucleotides are TGTGCTCTTGGGGAACTGAGGACTCTGAGTACTGGGGGATTGGGCCAACCTAAACTCATCTTT.

This clone was picked up a small number of times. The chain employs TRDV1 and TRDJ1; D gene ambiguous. Looked up from germline, CDR1 is TSWWSYY and CDR2 is QGS. The CDR3 contains 21 residues. V was clipped by 3 bases and J by 0 bases, with 29 bases between them. For the CDR3, the DNA is TGTGCTCTTGGGGATCTACGAATTCTTATTCCCCCCCCGTCGTACACCGATAAACTCATCTTT. Encoded protein: CALGDLRILIPPPSYTDKLIF.

V gene TRDV2 combines with J gene TRDJ1; the D gene is possibly TRDD2 (9 bases). V lost 4 bases, J lost 2 bases, and 31 bases lay in between. Germline V gene sequence: CDR1 GEAIGNYY, CDR2 EKD. The CDR3 length is 20 residues. The CDR3 sequence is CACEGPSYGVLGGMTDKLIF. The CDR3 DNA reads as TGTGCCTGTGAGGGACCTTCCTACGGAGTACTGGGGGGGATGACCGATAAACTCATCTTT.

The gene calls are TRDV1 and TRDJ1; D uncertain. Trimming took 2 bases from V and 4 from J, leaving 17 bases between them. The CDR3 covers 16 residues. Germline V gene sequence: CDR1 TSWWSYY, CDR2 QGS. The CDR3 region is CALGEWTRAPYDKLIF. The CDR3 DNA is TGTGCTCTTGGGGAATGGACGAGGGCCCCTTACGATAAACTCATCTTT.

This clone came up a few times. One end of the junction is discordant with germline, which a read error may explain. The chain employs TRDV1 and TRDJ1, with 7 bases identical to TRDD3. The CDR3 has 17 amino acids. Per the germline V gene, CDR1 is TSWWSYY and CDR2 is QGS. The CDR3 region is CALRDTSGGPGGDKLIF. CDR3 DNA sequence: TGTGCTCTTAGGGATACCTCGGGGGGGCCAGGGGGCGATAAACTCATCTTT.

The chain uses TRDV1 and TRDJ1, with 8 bases fitting TRDD3. Trimming cost V 2 bases and J 0 bases; bases outside gene matches: 47. From germline, CDR1 is TSWWSYY and CDR2 QGS. The CDR3 is 30 residues long. The CDR3 bases are TGTGCTCTTGGGGAAGGAGGCAGTTTCCCGGCCCAGTACTGGGGGCCGACTCTAACCCCTCAGGGGCCCTACACCGATAAACTCATCTTT. Protein product: CALGEGGSFPAQYWGPTLTPQGPYTDKLIF.

The gene calls are TRDV1 and TRDJ1; 7 positions agree with TRDD2. The V gene end was trimmed by 6 bases and the J gene end by 6 bases; junction bases not matched to a gene: 10. This CDR3 is built from 14 residues. Per germline, CDR1 TSWWSYY and CDR2 QGS. The CDR3 sequence is CALGLPSLQYKLIF. CDR3 nucleotides: TGTGCTCTTGGACTTCCTAGTCTTCAGTATAAACTCATCTTT.